The T cell receptor beta chain under discussion was sequenced for a study of shared clonotypes between healthy human individuals. Libraries were prepared by immunoSEQ multiplex PCR; TCRdb keeps only in-frame clonotypes and omits some of them. The sample shows roughly 1,600,000 clones, approximately 98.5% of them seen only once. The J segment lost 4 bases and the V segment lost 10 bases, leaving 12 bases of the junction unmatched. The CDR3 has 15 residues. Germline CDR1 SNHLY, CDR2 FYNNEI. This chain links TRBV2 with TRBJ2-2; TRBD1 matches at 7 bases. The clonotype was recovered from a man younger than 40 in good health. Material for sequencing was naive CD4+ T cells sorted from blood. Stated subset: CD45RA+ positively selected. CDR3: CATTDRRYGTGELFF. CDR3 nucleotide sequence: TGTGCCACAACGGACAGGAGGTATGGCACCGGGGAGCTGTTTTTT.